A selection of T cell receptor beta chains follows, all from one sample in a study of siplizumab effects on memory and regulatory T cells. Libraries were prepared by immunoSEQ multiplex PCR; TCRdb keeps only in-frame clonotypes and omits some of them. The repertoire has about 110,000 clones, approximately 92% of them found once; the top ten carry 1.3%. The source material was CD4+ T cells sorted from blood. The receptors come from a human donor in good health. Each CDR3 is given with its conserved first and last residue. Only part of the rows carry a size: once, few, many, or a class if the clone is expanded.

size: .
J: TRBJ2-2
V: TRBV7-8
length: 14
CDR3: CASSLTRGDGELFF

size: .
J: TRBJ1-5
V: TRBV30
length: 13
CDR3: CAWNRDGNQPQHF

size: .
J: TRBJ2-5
V: TRBV18
length: 12
CDR3: CASSGSRETQYF

size: .
J: TRBJ2-2
V: TRBV27
length: 15
CDR3: CASSLYPRVSGELFF

size: .
J: TRBJ1-2
V: TRBV5-1
length: 15
CDR3: CASSLEGQGASGYTF

size: .
J: TRBJ1-2
V: TRBV6-1
length: 15
CDR3: CASSAQGPASYGYTF

size: .
J: TRBJ2-3
V: TRBV7-8
length: 15
CDR3: CASSFSPTSTDTQYF

size: .
J: TRBJ1-2
V: TRBV5-6
length: 15
CDR3: CASGLLKTPNYGYTF

size: .
J: TRBJ2-3
V: TRBV5-4
length: 18
CDR3: CASSQEGRAGGFTDTQYF

size: .
J: TRBJ2-3
V: TRBV21-1
length: 14
CDR3: CASKISAGRCAQYF

size: .
J: TRBJ2-3
V: TRBV19
length: 14
CDR3: CASSIQGGKDTQYF

size: .
J: TRBJ2-7
V: TRBV5-1
length: 15
CDR3: CASSLGPSVTYEQYF

size: .
J: TRBJ2-1
V: TRBV5-1
length: 15
CDR3: CASSMGGGPYNEQFF

size: .
J: TRBJ1-5
V: TRBV6-1
length: 14
CDR3: CASSATNRGQPQHF

size: .
J: TRBJ2-7
V: TRBV29-1
length: 13
CDR3: CSVVVGGAYEQYF

size: .
J: TRBJ2-6
V: TRBV11-3
length: 14
CDR3: CASSPRTGSNVLTF

size: .
J: TRBJ2-5
V: TRBV14
length: 17
CDR3: CASSQLLDSAGQETQYF

size: .
J: TRBJ1-1
V: TRBV5-1
length: 15
CDR3: CASSLGDTMNTEAFF

size: once
J: TRBJ2-2
V: TRBV10-3
length: 16
CDR3: CAISEFGQGNTGELFF

size: .
J: TRBJ2-1
V: TRBV6-6
length: 13
CDR3: CATHPGLANEQFF

size: few
J: TRBJ1-5
V: TRBV18
length: 16
CDR3: CASSPPSTSSNQPQHF

size: .
J: TRBJ1-5
V: TRBV19
length: 16
CDR3: CASSIVGGGSNQPQHF

size: .
J: TRBJ1-3
V: TRBV6-1
length: 14
CDR3: CASTMDRGGNTIYF